The rows below give T cell receptor beta chains drawn from one sample of a study of blood T cell repertoires in COVID-19. The table came from immunoSEQ multiplex PCR; TCRdb's copy has only in-frame clones and leaves some out. Seen here are under 250,000 clones, 65% to 85% observed once, and the top ten hold over 4.5%. The specimen sequenced was peripheral blood. The receptors were gathered from a human donor in a cohort sampled during active COVID-19. Both conserved end residues are part of each CDR3. The order of the fields is J gene, V gene, clone size, CDR3 length, D gene, CDR3 protein, CDR3 DNA. D genes are given only for firm matches. Rows give clone size only sometimes, using once, few, many, or a class for an expanded clone.

TRBJ2-7 TRBV12-3/TRBV12-4 few 13 TRBD1 CASSGDRGDEQYF TGTGCCAGCAGTGGGGACAGGGGAGACGAGCAGTACTTC
TRBJ1-5 TRBV2 once 13 TRBD1 CASSPDRELPQHF TGTGCCAGCAGCCCCGACAGGGAATTGCCCCAGCATTTT
TRBJ2-2 TRBV7-2 few 14 . CASTLTSRTGELFF TGTGCCAGCACTCTGACTAGTAGGACCGGGGAGCTGTTTTTT
TRBJ2-7 TRBV15 . 14 . CATSKGGDSYEQYF TGTGCCACCAGCAAAGGGGGTGACTCCTACGAGCAGTACTTC
TRBJ2-7 TRBV19 many 14 TRBD1 CASSFGQGWGEQYF TGTGCCAGTAGTTTTGGACAGGGTTGGGGGGAGCAGTACTTC
TRBJ1-2 TRBV5-1 . 14 . CASSLSVGDYGYTF TGCGCCAGCAGCTTGTCGGTCGGAGACTATGGCTACACCTTC
TRBJ1-1 TRBV12-5 few 12 . CASGFSNTEAFF TGTGCTAGTGGTTTCTCGAACACTGAAGCTTTCTTT
TRBJ2-7 TRBV19 . 15 . CATTKGGALAYEQYF TGTGCCACTACCAAGGGGGGGGCCCTAGCCTACGAGCAGTACTTC
TRBJ2-3 TRBV28 . 15 . CASSLGGAGQDTQYF TGTGCCAGCAGTTTAGGAGGGGCCGGGCAAGATACGCAGTATTTT
TRBJ1-1 TRBV27 . 16 TRBD1 CASSFNPPGGGTEAFF TGTGCCAGCAGTTTTAATCCTCCAGGGGGAGGAACTGAAGCTTTCTTT
TRBJ2-7 TRBV5-1 . 13 . CASSMDLLGEQYF TGCGCCAGCAGCATGGATCTGCTCGGGGAGCAGTACTTC
TRBJ2-7 TRBV5-1 few 14 . CASSSEGAMYEQYF TGCGCCAGCAGCTCGGAAGGAGCCATGTACGAGCAGTACTTC
TRBJ2-4 TRBV11-2 . 16 TRBD2 CASSLAGRGGRGIQYF TGTGCCAGCAGCTTAGCCGGACGGGGGGGCCGTGGCATTCAGTACTTC
TRBJ1-2 TRBV7-9 . 16 . CASSLDLAETYYGYTF TGTGCCAGCAGCTTAGATTTGGCAGAAACGTACTATGGCTACACCTTC
TRBJ2-5 TRBV5-5 . 13 . CASSYGERETQYF TGTGCCAGCAGCTACGGGGAGAGAGAGACCCAGTACTTC
TRBJ2-2 TRBV3-1/TRBV3-2 . 16 TRBD1 CASSQGRTGGGGELFF TGTGCCAGCAGCCAAGGACGGACAGGGGGCGGCGGGGAGCTGTTTTTT
TRBJ2-1 TRBV4-2 . 17 . CASSQDPHRNSYNEQFF TGTGCCAGCAGCCAAGATCCCCACAGGAACTCCTACAATGAGCAGTTCTTC